This TCR beta chain stems from a study of response to subunit inactivated influenza vaccine (dated by TCRdb to 2017 to 2018). Concerning the study at large: Deep quantitative profiling of the T cell receptor repertoire was used in the study to follow responses to a trivalent subunit inactivated influenza vaccine.

From the cysteine through the phenylalanine, the CDR3 covers 14 amino acids. Just the 42-base CDR3 DNA is kept, in frame starting at base 1. CDR1 and CDR2 (SEHNR, FQNEAQ) derive from the germline V gene (reference sequence). V ends up 2 bases short and J 5 bases short, with an unmatched junction base count of 2. Overall results and qualifications from the work: According to the authors, only a limited number of new T cells may be recruited by each seasonal influenza vaccination.

Libraries came from RT-PCR. Sequencing relied on an Illumina HiSeq 2500. Through fastp at Q25 and MiXCR, TCRdb rebuilt clones from the public reads, retaining in-frame beta chains. Duplicate CDR3 protein sequences are folded into a single record with the most common DNA and genes. The sample has 600,000 to 850,000 distinct CDR3 sequences on record, around 13% of them singletons. The leading ten clones occupy roughly 7.6% of the sample. This clonotype has a count of ten or more. The clone's antigen remains unknown. No much larger clone exists at a distance of one base, and base qualities are not known. The clonotype was recovered from a man between 45 and 60 years old who received an inactivated influenza vaccine. Donor details come from another sample of the same person, matched by shared clones. The rearranged segments are TRBV7-9 and TRBJ2-1; 8 bases in between match TRBD1. The material was PBMCs from blood, obtained around two weeks before vaccination. The nucleotide sequence is given as TGTGCCAGCAGCTTACAGGGGGCGAACAATGAGCAGTTCTTC. The resulting protein is CASSLQGANNEQFF.